Following are 18 T cell receptor beta chains from one sample sequenced in a study of CD8+ T cells in alopecia areata. Once RNA had been extracted, it was reverse transcribed into cDNA to act as the sequencing template. Here immunoSEQ multiplex PCR was the method, and the copy in TCRdb shows in-frame clones only, minus some. The profile shows approximately 210,000 clones, under 80% of them singletons. This sample's treatment: oral pan-JAK inhibitor, 5-10 mg twice daily. The sequences come from CD4+ T cells sorted from blood, collected around week 49, from a patient treated with tofacitinib. The receptors shown here come from a human donor with alopecia areata.

J is TRBJ2-7 and V is TRBV5-1; 7 bases map to TRBD1. The junction had 7 bases not matched to a gene; V was cut back by 0 bases and J by 4 bases. This CDR3 has 15 residues. Germline CDR1 is SGHRS and CDR2 is YFSETQ. The CDR3 here is CASSLEDRRRYEQYF. CDR3 nucleotides: TGCGCCAGCAGCTTGGAGGACAGGAGACGATACGAGCAGTACTTC. The variable domain in full, completed from reference TRBV5-1 and TRBJ2-7, reads KAGVTQTPRYLIKTRGQQVTLSCSPISGHRSVSWYQQTPGQGLQFLFEYFSETQRNKGNFPGRFSGRQFSNSRSEMNVSTLELGDSALYLCASSLEDRRRYEQYFGPGTRLTVT.

The V gene is TRBV2, the J gene TRBJ1-2, with 7 bases matching TRBD1. This CDR3 comprises 15 residues. V dropped 6 bases and J dropped 2; count of bases not matched to a gene: 9. In germline, CDR1 is SNHLY, CDR2 FYNNEI. In nucleotides, the CDR3 is TGTGCCAGCAGCGAAAAACAGGGGACCAACTATGGCTACACCTTC. This sequence encodes CASSEKQGTNYGYTF.

The CDR3 loop is CSVGSGQSTEAFF. The CDR3 DNA reads TGCAGCGTTGGATCGGGGCAGTCCACAGAAGCTTTCTTT. This chain connects TRBV29-1 to TRBJ1-1; maybe TRBD1 (5 bases). From germline, CDR1 is SQVTM and CDR2 ANQGSEA. The CDR3 extends over 13 amino acids. V lost 4 bases, J lost 8 bases, and 17 bases lay in between.

The chain combines TRBV11-2 with TRBJ1-2, with TRBD1 identical over 9 bases. The CDR3 is 14 amino acids. Germline V gene lookup returns CDR1 SGHAT and CDR2 FQNNGV. V lost 4 bases to trimming and J lost 6 bases; unmatched junction nucleotides: 6. The CDR3 protein is CASSSGQGLNGYTF. CDR3 coding DNA: TGTGCCAGCAGCTCTGGACAGGGGCTGAATGGCTACACCTTC.

CDR3 DNA: TGCGCCAGCAGCCCAGAAACCAGGGACAGACCCTACACTGAAGCTTTCTTT. Encoded protein: CASSPETRDRPYTEAFF. V usage is TRBV4-1 and J usage is TRBJ1-1; 7 positions match TRBD1. Looked up from germline, CDR1 is MGHRA and CDR2 is YSYEKL. V lost 4 bases and J lost 3; bases outside the gene matches: 14. The length of the CDR3 is 17 residues.

The CDR3 coding sequence is TGTGCCAGCAGCCCCGGCAGACACGCCACCGGGGAGCTGTTTTTT. Translating it yields CASSPGRHATGELFF. The gene calls are TRBV7-2 and TRBJ2-2; no clear D. Germline CDR1 and CDR2: SGHTA and FQGNSA. V lost 5 bases and J 4 bases, leaving 14 bases between the germline ends. CDR3 length equals 15 residues. Combining the CDR3 with reference TRBV7-2 and TRBJ2-2 gives the whole variable domain GAGVSQSPSNKVTEKGKDVELRCDPISGHTALYWYRQSLGQGLEFLIYFQGNSAPDKSGLPSDRFSAERTGGSVSTLTIQRTQQEDSAVYLCASSPGRHATGELFFGEGSRLTVL.

The chain employs TRBV5-1 and TRBJ2-7, with a possible D match to TRBD1 (6 bases). CDR1 is SGHRS and CDR2 is YFSETQ in the germline V gene. The CDR3 length is 13 residues. The ends were cut back, 2 bases at V and 2 bases at J, with 8 bases in the middle. CDR3: CASSFGQTYEQYF. In nucleotides, the CDR3 is TGCGCCAGCAGCTTCGGACAGACCTACGAGCAGTACTTC.

The gene calls are TRBV5-1 and TRBJ2-1; 7 positions match TRBD2. Germline CDR1 is SGHRS and CDR2 is YFSETQ. The CDR3 has 13 amino acids. With 0 bases clipped from V and 13 bases from J, the junction kept 7 bases outside the gene matches. The CDR3 DNA reads TGCGCCAGCAGCTTGGCGCTGACTAGCTCTCAGTTCTTC. Protein product: CASSLALTSSQFF.

The chain uses TRBV29-1 and TRBJ1-1, with D possibly TRBD1 on 6 matching bases. Germline loops: CDR1 SQVTM, CDR2 ANQGSEA. Trimming removed 0 bases from V and 7 bases from J, with 18 bases in between. The CDR3 is made up of 15 amino acids. As DNA, the CDR3 is TGCAGCGTTGAAGATTCGGCTGGGCAGGGGTTTGAAGCTTTCTTT. This translates into CSVEDSAGQGFEAFF.

The chain recombines TRBV7-2 with TRBJ2-7, with 7 bases that match TRBD2. Trimming at V came to 2 bases and at J to 3 bases, leaving 4 bases not matched to a gene. CDR1 is SGHTA and CDR2 is FQGNSA in the germline V gene. The CDR3 spans 14 residues. In nucleotides, the CDR3 is TGTGCCAGCAGCTTAACTAGCGACGTCTACGAGCAGTACTTC. It codes for CASSLTSDVYEQYF. The full variable domain, its missing parts supplied by reference TRBV7-2 and TRBJ2-7, is GAGVSQSPSNKVTEKGKDVELRCDPISGHTALYWYRQSLGQGLEFLIYFQGNSAPDKSGLPSDRFSAERTGGSVSTLTIQRTQQEDSAVYLCASSLTSDVYEQYFGPGTRLTVT.

A few counts support this clone. The CDR3 protein is CASSRRYFRGEKLFF. The DNA for the CDR3 is TGCGCCAGCAGCCGCCGTTACTTCAGAGGAGAAAAACTGTTTTTT. The chain carries TRBV23-1 and TRBJ1-4; D remains ambiguous. TRBV23-1 is reported as an ORF; its role is uncertain. Trimming took off 6 bases at V and 8 bases at J, with 19 bases between the two ends. The CDR3 has 15 amino acids.

This clone was counted a few times. CDR3 nucleotide sequence: TGTGCCTGGAGTGAGAACAGATTAGCCAAAAACATTCAGTACTTC. Translated, it gives CAWSENRLAKNIQYF. V gene TRBV30 combines with J gene TRBJ2-4; D not resolved. V was pared by 1 base and J by 0 bases, with 10 bases between. The CDR3 runs 15 residues. Germline CDR1 reads GTSNPN; CDR2 reads SVGIG (reference sequence). The complete variable domain, with remaining parts taken from reference TRBV30 and TRBJ2-4, reads SQTIHQWPATLVQPVGSPLSLECTVEGTSNPNLYWYRQAAGRGLQLLFYSVGIGQISSEVPQNLSASRPQDRQFILSSKKLLLSDSGFYLCAWSENRLAKNIQYFGAGTRLSVL.

This clone showed up many times. In DNA form, the CDR3 reads TGTGCCAGTAGTTTGAACCGTCTCTCCTACGAGCAGTACTTC. It is translated as CASSLNRLSYEQYF. The chain employs TRBV19 and TRBJ2-7; no clear D gene. This CDR3 is 14 amino acids long. The germline CDR1 and CDR2 sequences are LNHDA and SQIVND (reference sequence). Trimming removed 5 bases at V and 0 bases at J, with 11 bases between.

The chain has TRBV14 and TRBJ2-3, with D maybe TRBD1 (6 bases). CDR3 size: 17 residues. CDR1 and CDR2 (germline): SGHDN, FVKESK. V was trimmed by 0 bases and J by 4 bases, leaving 17 bases between them. CDR3 loop: CASSQDQGRGVSDTQYF. The CDR3 nucleotides are TGTGCCAGCAGCCAAGATCAAGGCAGGGGCGTTTCAGATACGCAGTATTTT.

V gene TRBV13 combines with J gene TRBJ1-2; D not certain. The CDR3 runs to 16 residues. Germline V CDR1 and CDR2: PRHDT, FYEKMQ (reference sequence). Trimming removed 0 bases at V and 2 bases at J, with 13 bases between. In DNA, the CDR3 is TGTGCCAGCAGCTTAGGTTCCCGGGGAGACAACTATGGCTACACCTTC. As protein: CASSLGSRGDNYGYTF.

This clone was counted many times. The chain couples TRBV10-1 to TRBJ2-2; TRBD2 aligns across 7 bases. V lost 6 bases and J lost 5; bases outside the gene matches: 9. Germline values: CDR1 WNHNN, CDR2 SYGVQD (reference sequence). The CDR3 spans 15 residues. CDR3 amino acids: CASSVGIAGTGELFF. CDR3 DNA sequence: TGCGCCAGCAGCGTGGGGATAGCGGGTACCGGGGAGCTGTTTTTT.

The genes are TRBV18 and TRBJ1-1; D unresolved. The CDR3 has 12 amino acids. V lost 5 bases, J lost 5 bases, and 9 bases lay in between. Germline CDR1 reads KGHSH; CDR2 reads LQKENI. This CDR3 reads CASSELGTEAFF. DNA for the CDR3: TGTGCCAGCTCAGAGCTCGGAACTGAAGCTTTCTTT.

This chain joins TRBV9 and TRBJ1-1, with unresolved D. Looked up from germline, CDR1 is SGDLS and CDR2 is YYNGEE. The ends were cut back, 3 bases at V and 6 bases at J, with 15 bases in the middle. The CDR3 has 14 residues. The CDR3, as DNA: TGTGCCAGCAGCGACGGACGGCACCCTCCTGAAGCTTTCTTT. This translates into CASSDGRHPPEAFF.